A single T cell receptor beta chain is shown here with its context. Its specific antigen is unknown. Qualities for individual bases were not recorded, and no much larger clone is one base off. The sample comes from a study of T cell changes during pregnancy in multiple sclerosis (dated 2019 in TCRdb). About the full investigation: In women with multiple sclerosis, the researchers looked at how the T cell repertoire shifted as pregnancy progressed.

The library relied on the immunoSEQ multiplex PCR assay. What TCRdb holds here is the immuneACCESS table cut down to in-frame rearrangements. Part of the clones is not present; checked against another copy, under half of the missing clones reflect an unresolved V gene, and the others are unexplained. Recorded for this sample are about 59,000 clones; roughly 94% of them occurred a single time. Over 2% of the sample is held by the ten biggest clonotypes. From a lookup of the germline V gene (reference sequence), CDR1 and CDR2 are LNHDA and SQIVND. V has 7 bases trimmed and J has 6 bases trimmed; junction bases matching no gene number 11. Reading from cysteine to phenylalanine, the CDR3 counts 15 amino acids. Just the 45-base CDR3 DNA is kept, in frame starting at base 1.

Here the chain combines TRBV19 and TRBJ2-1, and 8 junction bases match TRBD2. This receptor was identified in a female donor with multiple sclerosis, enrolled in a pregnancy study. The specimen was CD8+ T cells from peripheral blood mononuclear cells, collected after pregnancy. The CDR3 in this case is CASTAWAGGFNEQFF. The nucleotides read TGTGCCAGTACGGCGTGGGCGGGAGGATTCAATGAGCAGTTCTTC.